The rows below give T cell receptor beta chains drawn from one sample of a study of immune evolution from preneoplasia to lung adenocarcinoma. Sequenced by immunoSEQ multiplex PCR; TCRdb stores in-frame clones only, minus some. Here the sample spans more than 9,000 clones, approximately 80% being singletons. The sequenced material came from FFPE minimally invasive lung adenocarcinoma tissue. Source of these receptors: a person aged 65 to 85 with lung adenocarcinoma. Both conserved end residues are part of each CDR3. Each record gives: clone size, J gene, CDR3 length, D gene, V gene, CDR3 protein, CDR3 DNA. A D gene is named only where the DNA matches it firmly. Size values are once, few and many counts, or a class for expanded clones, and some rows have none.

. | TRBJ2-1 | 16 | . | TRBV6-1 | CASSEEGRRGINEQFF | TGTGCCAGCAGTGAAGAAGGGCGGAGGGGGATAAATGAGCAGTTCTTC
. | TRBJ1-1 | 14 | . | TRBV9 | CASSPRTENTEAFF | TGTGCCAGCAGCCCGCGGACTGAGAACACTGAAGCTTTCTTT
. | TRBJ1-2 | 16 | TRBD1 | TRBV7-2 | CASSTILRGLGYGYTF | TGTGCCAGCAGCACAATCCTCAGGGGGCTGGGCTATGGCTACACCTTC
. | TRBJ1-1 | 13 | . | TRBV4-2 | CASSGGARTEAFF | TGTGCCAGCAGTGGGGGGGCGAGGACTGAAGCTTTCTTT
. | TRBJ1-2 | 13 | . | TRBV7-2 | CASSARGNYGYTF | TGTGCCAGCAGCGCCAGGGGAAACTATGGCTACACCTTC
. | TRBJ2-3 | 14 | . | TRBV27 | CASSLTRLADTQYF | TGTGCCAGCAGTTTAACCCGGTTGGCAGATACGCAGTATTTT
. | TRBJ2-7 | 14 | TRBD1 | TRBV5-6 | CASSWGQGAGEQYF | TGTGCCAGCAGCTGGGGACAGGGGGCGGGCGAGCAGTACTTC
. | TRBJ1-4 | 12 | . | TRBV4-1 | CASSPRGEKLFF | TGCGCCAGCAGCCCGCGAGGGGAAAAACTGTTTTTT
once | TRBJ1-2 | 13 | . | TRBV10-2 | CASSESQVRGYTF | TGCGCCAGCAGTGAGTCTCAGGTCCGGGGCTACACCTTC
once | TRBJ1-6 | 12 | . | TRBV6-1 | CASGMRASPLHF | TGTGCCAGCGGGATGCGGGCTTCACCCCTCCACTTT
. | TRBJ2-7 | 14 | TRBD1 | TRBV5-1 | CASSFGTGGLEQYF | TGCGCCAGCAGCTTCGGGACAGGAGGGCTCGAGCAGTACTTC
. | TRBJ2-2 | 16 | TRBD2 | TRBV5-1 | CASSSSSGGASGELFF | TGCGCCAGCAGCTCCTCTAGCGGGGGGGCGTCTGGGGAGCTGTTTTTT
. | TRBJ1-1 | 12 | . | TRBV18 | CASSPINTEAFF | TGTGCCAGCTCACCTATTAACACTGAAGCTTTCTTT
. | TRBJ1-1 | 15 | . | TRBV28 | CASSPTRETLLKAFF | TGTGCCAGCAGTCCCACCAGGGAAACCCTCTTGAAAGCTTTCTTT
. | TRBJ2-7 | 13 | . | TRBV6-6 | CASSYGGYYEQYF | TGTGCCAGCAGTTACGGGGGGTACTACGAGCAGTACTTC
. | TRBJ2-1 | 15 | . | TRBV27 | CASSWTAVGENEQFF | TGTGCCAGCAGTTGGACCGCGGTAGGGGAGAATGAGCAGTTCTTC
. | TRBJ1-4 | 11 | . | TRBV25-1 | CASSPAEKLFF | TGTGCCAGCAGTCCTGCCGAAAAACTGTTTTTT
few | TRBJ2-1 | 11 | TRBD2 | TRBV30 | CAWSESAGVFF | TGTGCCTGGAGTGAGTCAGCGGGAGTGTTCTTC
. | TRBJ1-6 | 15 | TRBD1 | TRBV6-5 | CASSPSRQGAGSLHF | TGTGCCAGCAGTCCTTCGAGACAGGGGGCGGGTTCCCTCCACTTT
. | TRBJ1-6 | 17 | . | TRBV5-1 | CASSLAGGAEGNSPLHF | TGCGCCAGCAGCTTGGCTGGGGGGGCAGAAGGTAATTCACCCCTCCACTTT
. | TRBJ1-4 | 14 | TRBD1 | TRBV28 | CASSLIRGQEKLFF | TGTGCCAGCAGTTTAATCAGGGGGCAAGAAAAATTGTTTTTT
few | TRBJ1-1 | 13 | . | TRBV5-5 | CASSLERTAEAFF | TGTGCCAGCAGCTTGGAAAGGACAGCTGAAGCTTTCTTT
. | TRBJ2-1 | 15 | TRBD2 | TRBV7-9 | CASSESGASYNEQFF | TGTGCCAGCAGCGAAAGCGGGGCCTCCTACAATGAGCAGTTCTTC
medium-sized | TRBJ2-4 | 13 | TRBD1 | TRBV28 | CASSRAGGNIQYF | TGTGCCAGCAGCCGCGCAGGGGGAAACATTCAGTACTTC
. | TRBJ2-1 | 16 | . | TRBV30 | CAWSPRDAGHYNEQFF | TGTGCCTGGAGTCCTCGGGACGCCGGACACTACAATGAGCAGTTCTTC
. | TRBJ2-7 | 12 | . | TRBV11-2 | CASSPVGYEQYF | TGTGCCAGCAGCCCAGTAGGATACGAGCAGTACTTC